One TCR beta chain is described in this entry. CDR3 length equals 15 residues. In germline, CDR1 is SGHRS, CDR2 YFSETQ. Trimming removed 4 bases from V and 4 bases from J; junction bases left unmatched: 6. As originally analysed: Estimated nucleated cell counts came from reference gene primer amplification. The repertoire was sequenced with immunoSEQ multiplex PCR; TCRdb's copy has only in-frame clones and lacks some. Clone size and V and J calls were adopted from that table, with D and trimming inferred from the DNA. The table has some 100,000 clones, just under 90% seen once; the top ten hold about 1%. The data were taken from a study of blood T cell repertoires in COVID-19. Overall study: Samples came from the United States, Italy and Spain, spanning acute and convalescent COVID-19. The analysed material was cDNA or gDNA that came from T cells, B-cell-depleted T cells, or PBMCs.

The chain recombines TRBV5-1 with TRBJ2-7; 12 bases are a match to TRBD1. Source material: peripheral blood. The TCR sequence derives from a human donor in a cohort sampled during active COVID-19. This CDR3 reads CASSNPGQGAYEQYF. The CDR3 DNA sequence: TGCGCCAGCAGCAATCCGGGACAGGGGGCTTACGAGCAGTACTTC.